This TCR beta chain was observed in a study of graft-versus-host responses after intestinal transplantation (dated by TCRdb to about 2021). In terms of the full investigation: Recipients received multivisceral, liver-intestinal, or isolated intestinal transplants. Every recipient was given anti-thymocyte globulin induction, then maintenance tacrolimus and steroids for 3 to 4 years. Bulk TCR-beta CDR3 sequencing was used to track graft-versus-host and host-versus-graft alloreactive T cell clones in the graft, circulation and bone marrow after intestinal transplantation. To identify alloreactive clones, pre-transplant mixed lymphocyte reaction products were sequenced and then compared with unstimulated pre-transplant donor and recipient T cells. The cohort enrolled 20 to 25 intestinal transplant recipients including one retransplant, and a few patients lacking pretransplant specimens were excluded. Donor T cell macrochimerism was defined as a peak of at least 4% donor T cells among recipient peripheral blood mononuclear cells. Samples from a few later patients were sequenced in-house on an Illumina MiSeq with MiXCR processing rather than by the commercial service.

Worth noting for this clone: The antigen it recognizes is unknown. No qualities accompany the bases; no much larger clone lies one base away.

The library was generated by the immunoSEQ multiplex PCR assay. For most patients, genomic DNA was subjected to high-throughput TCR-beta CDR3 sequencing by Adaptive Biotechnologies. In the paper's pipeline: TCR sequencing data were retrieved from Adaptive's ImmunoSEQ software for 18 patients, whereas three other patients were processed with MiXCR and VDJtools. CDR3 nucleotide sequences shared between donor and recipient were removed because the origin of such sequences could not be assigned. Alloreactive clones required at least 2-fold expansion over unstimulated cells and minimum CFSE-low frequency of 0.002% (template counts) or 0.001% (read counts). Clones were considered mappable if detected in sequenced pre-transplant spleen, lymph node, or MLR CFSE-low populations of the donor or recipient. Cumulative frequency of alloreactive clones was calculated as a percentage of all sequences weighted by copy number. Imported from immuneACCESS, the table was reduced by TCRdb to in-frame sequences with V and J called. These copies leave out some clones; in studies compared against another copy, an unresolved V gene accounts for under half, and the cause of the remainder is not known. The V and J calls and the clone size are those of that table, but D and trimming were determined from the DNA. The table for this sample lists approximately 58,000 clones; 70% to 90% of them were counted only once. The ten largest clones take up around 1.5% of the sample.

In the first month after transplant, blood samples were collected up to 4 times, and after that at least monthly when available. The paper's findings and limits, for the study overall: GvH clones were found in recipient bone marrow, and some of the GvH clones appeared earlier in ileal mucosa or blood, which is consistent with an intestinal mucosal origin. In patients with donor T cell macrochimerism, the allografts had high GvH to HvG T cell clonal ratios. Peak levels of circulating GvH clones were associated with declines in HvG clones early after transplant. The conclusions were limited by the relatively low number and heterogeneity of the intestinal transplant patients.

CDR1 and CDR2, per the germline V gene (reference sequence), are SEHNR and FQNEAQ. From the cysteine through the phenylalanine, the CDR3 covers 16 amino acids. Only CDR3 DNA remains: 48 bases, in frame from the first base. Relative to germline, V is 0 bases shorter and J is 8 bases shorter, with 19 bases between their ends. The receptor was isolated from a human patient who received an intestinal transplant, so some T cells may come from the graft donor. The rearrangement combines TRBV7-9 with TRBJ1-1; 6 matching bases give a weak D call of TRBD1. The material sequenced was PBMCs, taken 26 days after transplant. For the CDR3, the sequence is CASSLAQGPGWREAFF. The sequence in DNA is TGTGCCAGCAGCTTAGCGCAGGGGCCTGGCTGGCGAGAAGCTTTCTTT. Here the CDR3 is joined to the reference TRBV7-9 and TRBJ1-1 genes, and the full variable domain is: DTGVSQNPRHKITKRGQNVTFRCDPISEHNRLYWYRQTLGQGPEFLTYFQNEAQLEKSRLLSDRFSAERPKGSFSTLEIQRTEQGDSAMYLCASSLAQGPGWREAFFGQGTRLTVV.